These T cell receptor beta chains were read from a single sample in a study of cytomegalovirus exposure and HLA in healthy donors. Sequencing used immunoSEQ multiplex PCR; TCRdb keeps in-frame clones, though not all of them. In the table there are approximately 100,000 clones, around 82% of which are singletons. Sequenced material: PBMCs. The receptor set was obtained from a man in his fifties in good health and CMV-seronegative. Both conserved end residues are part of each CDR3. A D gene is named only where the DNA matches it firmly. Where a row states a size, it is once, few, many or the class of an expanded clone; other rows omit it.

NA,13,TRBJ2-5,TRBV29-1,NA,CGGGWGVGETQYF,TGCGGTGGGGGTTGGGGGGTCGGAGAGACCCAGTACTTC
few,17,TRBJ2-3,TRBV7-2,NA,CASSLSTGGSAKDTQYF,TGTGCCAGCAGCTTAAGCACGGGGGGCTCCGCTAAAGATACGCAGTATTTT
NA,15,TRBJ1-1,TRBV19,NA,CASSMALSMNTEAFF,TGTGCCAGTAGTATGGCATTATCCATGAACACTGAAGCTTTCTTT
NA,12,TRBJ1-1,TRBV5-5,NA,CASSPTEGVAFF,TGTGCCAGCAGCCCAACCGAGGGGGTGGCTTTCTTT
NA,14,TRBJ1-6,TRBV9,NA,CASSATDQNSPLHF,TGTGCCAGCAGCGCGACAGACCAAAATTCACCCCTCCACTTT
NA,15,TRBJ1-2,TRBV7-9,TRBD1,CASRGGQGEGYGYTF,TGTGCCAGCAGGGGAGGACAGGGGGAAGGCTATGGCTACACCTTC
NA,16,TRBJ2-3,TRBV2,TRBD2,CASSERAGGRTDTQYF,TGTGCCAGCAGTGAAAGGGCGGGGGGGCGGACAGATACGCAGTATTTT
NA,12,TRBJ1-1,TRBV29-1,NA,CSGSDMNTEAFF,TGCAGCGGCAGTGACATGAACACTGAAGCTTTCTTT
NA,16,TRBJ2-6,TRBV4-1,NA,CASTDLYSSGANVLTF,TGCGCCAGCACCGACCTCTACAGCTCTGGGGCCAACGTCCTGACTTTC
NA,16,TRBJ2-3,TRBV7-6,NA,CASSLLAGPDTDTQYF,TGTGCCAGCAGCTTACTTGCAGGGCCCGATACAGATACGCAGTATTTT
NA,14,TRBJ2-5,TRBV11-2,NA,CASSFEGGRRDQYF,TGTGCCAGCAGCTTCGAGGGGGGGCGAAGGGACCAGTACTTC
NA,13,TRBJ1-5,TRBV6-5,NA,CASRPFQNQPQHF,TGTGCCAGCAGGCCCTTTCAGAATCAGCCCCAGCATTTT
NA,15,TRBJ2-2,TRBV5-1,NA,CASSLVSDSTGELFF,TGCGCCAGCAGCTTGGTTTCAGATTCCACCGGGGAGCTGTTTTTT
NA,17,TRBJ1-1,TRBV7-2,TRBD1,CASSSQGQGALNTEAFF,TGTGCCAGCAGCTCCCAAGGACAGGGGGCCCTGAACACTGAAGCTTTCTTT
NA,15,TRBJ1-4,TRBV28,NA,CASSSLRGINEKLFF,TGTGCCAGCAGTTCGCTCAGGGGTATAAATGAAAAACTGTTTTTT
NA,17,TRBJ2-2,TRBV9,TRBD1,CASSVARGQGSTGELFF,TGTGCCAGCAGCGTAGCCCGAGGACAGGGAAGTACCGGGGAGCTGTTTTTT
once,15,TRBJ1-3,TRBV5-1,NA,CASSLTTGLGNTIYF,TGCGCCAGCAGCTTAACCACAGGGCTTGGAAACACCATATATTTT
NA,13,TRBJ2-2,TRBV14,NA,CASSRDIEGELFF,TGTGCCAGCAGCCGGGACATCGAAGGGGAGCTGTTTTTT
few,13,TRBJ2-3,TRBV19,TRBD1,CASSQGDTDTQYF,TGTGCCAGTAGTCAGGGGGACACAGATACGCAGTATTTT
NA,18,TRBJ2-3,TRBV10-3,NA,CAISEGLLAGADTDTQYF,TGTGCCATCAGTGAAGGGCTGCTGGCGGGGGCCGACACAGATACGCAGTATTTT
NA,18,TRBJ1-2,TRBV5-4,NA,CASSQPFRETLANYGYTF,TGTGCCAGCAGCCAACCGTTCAGGGAAACCTTAGCTAACTATGGCTACACCTTC
NA,13,TRBJ1-2,TRBV7-2,NA,CASSQNRDLGYTF,TGTGCCAGCAGTCAAAACAGGGACCTAGGCTACACCTTC
NA,14,TRBJ2-1,TRBV6-5,TRBD1,CASSEMTGADEQFF,TGTGCCAGCAGTGAGATGACAGGGGCGGATGAGCAGTTCTTC
NA,13,TRBJ2-7,TRBV6-6,NA,CASSYHREGEQYF,TGTGCCAGCAGTTACCACAGGGAGGGAGAGCAGTACTTC
NA,15,TRBJ1-5,TRBV19,TRBD1,CASSIDRGNNQPQHF,TGTGCCAGTAGTATCGACAGGGGGAACAATCAGCCCCAGCATTTT
few,14,TRBJ2-2,TRBV27,TRBD2,CASRREGYTGELFF,TGTGCCAGCCGAAGGGAGGGATACACCGGGGAGCTGTTTTTT
NA,13,TRBJ2-3,TRBV7-2,NA,CASSLIGGDTQYF,TGTGCCAGCAGCTTAATCGGGGGAGATACGCAGTATTTT
NA,14,TRBJ1-2,TRBV14,NA,CASSPRGGTYGYTF,TGTGCCAGCAGCCCTCGGGGAGGGACCTATGGCTACACCTTC
NA,15,TRBJ2-7,TRBV5-1,TRBD2,CASKKAGGLVDEQYF,TGCGCCAGCAAGAAGGCGGGGGGTCTTGTGGACGAGCAGTACTTC
few,15,TRBJ2-5,TRBV7-2,NA,CASSSSRGAQETQYF,TGTGCCAGCAGCTCCTCACGGGGGGCCCAAGAGACCCAGTACTTC
NA,15,TRBJ1-1,TRBV5-4,TRBD1,CASSGPGQGNTEAFF,TGTGCCAGCAGCGGGCCGGGACAGGGTAACACTGAAGCTTTCTTT
NA,15,TRBJ2-7,TRBV5-1,NA,CASSLPGLGSYEQYF,TGCGCCAGCAGCCTCCCGGGACTTGGCTCCTACGAGCAGTACTTC
NA,14,TRBJ1-4,TRBV7-7,NA,CASSSGATNEKLFF,TGTGCTAGCAGCTCGGGTGCAACTAATGAAAAACTGTTTTTT
NA,13,TRBJ2-3,TRBV5-4,NA,CASSQDTYGLAYF,TGTGCCAGCAGCCAAGACACCTATGGACTGGCGTATTTT
NA,15,TRBJ1-2,TRBV5-1,NA,CASSWSGGRNYGYTF,TGCGCCAGCAGCTGGAGCGGGGGGCGGAACTATGGCTACACCTTC
NA,14,TRBJ2-5,TRBV12-5,NA,CASGIWTDQETQYF,TGTGCTAGTGGCATCTGGACAGACCAAGAGACCCAGTACTTC
NA,18,TRBJ2-3,TRBV11-3,TRBD2,CASSSRLAGGLGTDTQYF,TGTGCCAGCAGCTCCAGACTAGCGGGGGGGCTCGGCACAGATACGCAGTATTTT
NA,13,TRBJ2-2,TRBV29-1,TRBD2,CSVLAENTGELFF,TGCAGCGTTCTAGCGGAGAACACCGGGGAGCTGTTTTTT
NA,16,TRBJ1-2,TRBV19,NA,CASSIYRDRSGYGYTF,TGTGCCAGTAGTATTTACCGAGACAGGTCCGGCTATGGCTACACCTTC
NA,13,TRBJ2-7,TRBV5-1,TRBD1,CASSLDRGPEQYF,TGCGCCAGCAGCTTGGACAGGGGGCCCGAGCAGTACTTC
NA,15,TRBJ1-5,TRBV5-3,NA,CARSSNQGGNQPQHF,TGTGCCAGAAGCTCGAATCAGGGCGGCAATCAGCCCCAGCATTTT
NA,14,TRBJ2-1,TRBV4-2,NA,CASSDLIGYNEQFF,TGTGCCAGCAGCGATCTAATCGGGTACAATGAGCAGTTCTTC
NA,13,TRBJ2-7,TRBV30,NA,CAWSFLAPYEQYF,TGTGCCTGGAGTTTCCTAGCCCCGTACGAGCAGTACTTC
NA,14,TRBJ1-2,TRBV28,TRBD1,CASSLSGTGYGYTF,TGTGCCAGCAGCCTGTCCGGGACAGGGTACGGCTACACCTTC
NA,15,TRBJ1-2,TRBV7-2,NA,CASSPGGRVNYGYTF,TGTGCCAGCAGCCCGGGAGGAAGGGTTAACTATGGCTACACCTTC
NA,12,TRBJ2-5,TRBV29-1,TRBD2,CSGGLAEETQYF,TGCAGCGGGGGACTAGCCGAAGAGACCCAGTACTTC
few,20,TRBJ1-1,TRBV10-2,TRBD1,CASSPRGVGSAGFGNTEAFF,TGCGCCAGCAGCCCCAGGGGGGTAGGGTCGGCGGGGTTTGGGAACACTGAAGCTTTCTTT
NA,17,TRBJ1-3,TRBV7-2,TRBD1,CASSEYRGLGSGNTIYF,TGTGCCAGCAGCGAATACAGGGGACTGGGCTCTGGAAACACCATATATTTT
NA,12,TRBJ2-2,TRBV7-9,NA,CASSREIGELFF,TGTGCCAGCAGCCGGGAAATTGGGGAGCTGTTTTTT
NA,17,TRBJ2-3,TRBV9,NA,CASSVERLFKSTDTQYF,TGTGCCAGCAGCGTAGAACGACTTTTCAAGAGCACAGATACGCAGTATTTT
NA,15,TRBJ1-6,TRBV30,NA,CAWSVMARGNSPLHF,TGTGCCTGGAGTGTAATGGCCCGGGGGAATTCACCCCTCCACTTT
NA,14,TRBJ1-1,TRBV7-2,TRBD1,CASSSGTGRTEAFF,TGTGCCAGCAGCTCCGGGACAGGGAGGACTGAAGCTTTCTTT
NA,15,TRBJ1-2,TRBV7-2,TRBD1,CASSLAKEQGRGYTF,TGTGCCAGCAGCTTAGCGAAGGAACAGGGGAGAGGCTACACCTTC
NA,15,TRBJ2-3,TRBV28,TRBD2,CASTPGGASTDTQYF,TGTGCCAGCACCCCGGGAGGGGCAAGCACAGATACGCAGTATTTT